This is a list of T cell receptor beta chains from one sample in a study of blood T cell repertoires in COVID-19. Produced via immunoSEQ multiplex PCR; TCRdb's table is partial and in-frame only. The profile shows hundreds of thousands of clones, 90% to 95% of them singletons. The sequenced sample consisted of peripheral blood. Receptors were obtained from a woman under 30 who had recovered from COVID-19. CDR3s leave out the opening cysteine and the closing phenylalanine or tryptophan.

V gene: TRBV7-9
J gene: TRBJ1-4
CDR3 protein: ASSLGGPTNEKLF

V gene: TRBV15
J gene: TRBJ2-3
CDR3 protein: ATSRDERITDTQY

V gene: TRBV11-2
J gene: TRBJ1-1
CDR3 protein: ASSLAGQGIFRAF

V gene: TRBV7-2
J gene: TRBJ2-3
CDR3 protein: ASSLRTRDTQY

V gene: TRBV3-1/TRBV3-2
J gene: TRBJ2-5
CDR3 protein: ASRQKSKETQY

V gene: TRBV6-5
J gene: TRBJ1-2
CDR3 protein: ASRPAGQGNYGYT

V gene: TRBV5-1
J gene: TRBJ2-1
CDR3 protein: ASSLLTYNEQF

V gene: TRBV12-5
J gene: TRBJ1-1
CDR3 protein: ASDTGGTEAF

V gene: TRBV29-1
J gene: TRBJ1-1
CDR3 protein: SAIQGSTEAF

V gene: TRBV3-1/TRBV3-2
J gene: TRBJ2-4
CDR3 protein: ASGGGSGTLSAKNIQY

V gene: TRBV15
J gene: TRBJ1-3
CDR3 protein: AIRRGKTSGNTIY

V gene: TRBV27
J gene: TRBJ1-1
CDR3 protein: ASSSDMKGAEAF

V gene: TRBV5-1
J gene: TRBJ2-5
CDR3 protein: ASSQEAVETQY

V gene: TRBV7-9
J gene: TRBJ1-2
CDR3 protein: ASSTTEEFYGYT

V gene: TRBV5-1
J gene: TRBJ2-5
CDR3 protein: ASSIAPSGGKETQY

V gene: TRBV12-5
J gene: TRBJ2-2
CDR3 protein: ASGLALLTTGSGTGELF

V gene: TRBV4-2
J gene: TRBJ1-2
CDR3 protein: ASSQDTGGAYNYGYT

V gene: TRBV4-3
J gene: TRBJ2-5
CDR3 protein: ASSLLAGGETQY

V gene: TRBV4-1
J gene: TRBJ2-1
CDR3 protein: ASSQFPGLGSSDEQF

V gene: TRBV7-9
J gene: TRBJ1-1
CDR3 protein: ASSAPTGLNTEAF

V gene: TRBV25-1
J gene: TRBJ1-2
CDR3 protein: ASSLSGTVVQGYT

V gene: TRBV15
J gene: TRBJ2-2
CDR3 protein: ATNRTSGGELF

V gene: TRBV5-1
J gene: TRBJ2-5
CDR3 protein: ASSSRVLQETQY

V gene: TRBV24-1
J gene: TRBJ2-2
CDR3 protein: ATSSDTGELF

V gene: TRBV13
J gene: TRBJ2-2
CDR3 protein: ASSVSGELF

V gene: TRBV5-6
J gene: TRBJ1-2
CDR3 protein: ASSWRGGANYGYT

V gene: TRBV27
J gene: TRBJ2-5
CDR3 protein: ASSSIQGAHETQY

V gene: TRBV7-2
J gene: TRBJ2-1
CDR3 protein: ASSLGQGANEQF

V gene: TRBV6-2/TRBV6-3
J gene: TRBJ1-1
CDR3 protein: ASSYSVMAVNTEAF

V gene: TRBV24-1
J gene: TRBJ1-1
CDR3 protein: ATSDYRGTEAF

V gene: TRBV7-6
J gene: TRBJ2-1
CDR3 protein: ASRRLAVGVNEQF

V gene: TRBV24-1
J gene: TRBJ2-1
CDR3 protein: ATSDFDRTGGFYNEQF

V gene: TRBV29-1
J gene: TRBJ1-1
CDR3 protein: SVGGTGNGDTEAF

V gene: TRBV6-5
J gene: TRBJ1-4
CDR3 protein: ASSQVTANEKLF

V gene: TRBV29-1
J gene: TRBJ1-1
CDR3 protein: SAGGQLTEAF

V gene: TRBV12-5
J gene: TRBJ1-1
CDR3 protein: ASGGQGTEAF

V gene: TRBV6-2/TRBV6-3
J gene: TRBJ2-4
CDR3 protein: ASSYRVAGPSKNIQY

V gene: TRBV6-5
J gene: TRBJ2-1
CDR3 protein: ASCLIGRNINEQF

V gene: TRBV2
J gene: TRBJ2-1
CDR3 protein: ASSDNSNEQF

V gene: TRBV5-6
J gene: TRBJ2-6
CDR3 protein: ASSQTGTLSGANVLT

V gene: TRBV30
J gene: TRBJ2-3
CDR3 protein: ACQTSNGADTQY

V gene: TRBV9
J gene: TRBJ2-2
CDR3 protein: ASRETGTGNTGELF

V gene: TRBV4-3
J gene: TRBJ1-1
CDR3 protein: ASSQDSGRATEAF

V gene: TRBV6-5
J gene: TRBJ2-3
CDR3 protein: ASRSGQTSTDTQY

V gene: TRBV9
J gene: TRBJ2-5
CDR3 protein: ASSARGSSQETQY

V gene: TRBV30
J gene: TRBJ1-6
CDR3 protein: AWRVTGSSSYNSPLH